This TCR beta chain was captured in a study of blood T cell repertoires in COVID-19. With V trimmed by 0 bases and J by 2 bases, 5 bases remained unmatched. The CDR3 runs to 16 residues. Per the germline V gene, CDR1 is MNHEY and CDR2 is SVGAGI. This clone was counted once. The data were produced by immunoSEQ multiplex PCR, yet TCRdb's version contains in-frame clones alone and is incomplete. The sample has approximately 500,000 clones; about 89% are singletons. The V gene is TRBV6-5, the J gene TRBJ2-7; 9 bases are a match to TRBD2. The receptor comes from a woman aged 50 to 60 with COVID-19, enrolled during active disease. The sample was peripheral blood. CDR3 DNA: TGTGCCAGCAGTTACTCAGTGGGACTAGCAGCCTACGAGCAGTACTTC. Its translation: CASSYSVGLAAYEQYF.